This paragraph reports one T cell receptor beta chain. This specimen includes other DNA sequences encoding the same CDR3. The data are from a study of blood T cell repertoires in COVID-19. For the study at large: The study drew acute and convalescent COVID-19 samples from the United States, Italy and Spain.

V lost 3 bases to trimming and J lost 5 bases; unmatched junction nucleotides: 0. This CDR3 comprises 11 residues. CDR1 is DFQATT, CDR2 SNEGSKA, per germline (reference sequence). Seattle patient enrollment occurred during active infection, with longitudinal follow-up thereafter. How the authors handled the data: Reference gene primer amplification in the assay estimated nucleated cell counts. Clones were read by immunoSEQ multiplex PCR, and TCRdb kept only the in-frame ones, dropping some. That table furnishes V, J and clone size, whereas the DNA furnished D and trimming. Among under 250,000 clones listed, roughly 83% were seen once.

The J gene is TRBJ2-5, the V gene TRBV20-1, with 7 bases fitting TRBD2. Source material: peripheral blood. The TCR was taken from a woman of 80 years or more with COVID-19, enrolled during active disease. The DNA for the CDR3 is TGCAGTGCTAGGGGGGGGGAGACCCAGTACTTC. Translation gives CSARGGETQYF.